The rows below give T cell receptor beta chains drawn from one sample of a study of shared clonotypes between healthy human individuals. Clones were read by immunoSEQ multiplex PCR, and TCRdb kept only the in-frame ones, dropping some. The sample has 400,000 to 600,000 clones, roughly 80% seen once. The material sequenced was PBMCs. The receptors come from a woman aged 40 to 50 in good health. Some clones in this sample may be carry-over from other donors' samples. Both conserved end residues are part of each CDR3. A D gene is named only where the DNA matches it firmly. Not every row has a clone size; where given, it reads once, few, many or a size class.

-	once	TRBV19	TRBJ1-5	TGTGCCAGTAGTATAGGGACTGTTAGCAATCAGCCCCAGCATTTT	CASSIGTVSNQPQHF
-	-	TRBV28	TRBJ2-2	TGTGCCAGCAACGCCAGGGTAACCGGGGAGCTGTTTTTT	CASNARVTGELFF
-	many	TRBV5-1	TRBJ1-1	TGCGCCAGCAGCTTGGCGTTAGAGCGGGACACTGAAGCTTTCTTT	CASSLALERDTEAFF
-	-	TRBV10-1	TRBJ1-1	TGCGCCAGCAGTGAGAACATTGGAGGGGCGGGGAACACTGAAGCTTTCTTT	CASSENIGGAGNTEAFF
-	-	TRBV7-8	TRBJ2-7	TGTGCCAGCAGCTTACAGGCCCACGAGCAGTACTTC	CASSLQAHEQYF
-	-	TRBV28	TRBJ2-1	TGTGCCAGCAGTTTATCTGGGAACAATGAGCAGTTCTTC	CASSLSGNNEQFF
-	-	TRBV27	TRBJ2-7	TGTGCCAGCAGGGACGGATTCTACGAGCAGTACTTC	CASRDGFYEQYF
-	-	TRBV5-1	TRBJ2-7	TGCGCCAGCAGCTTCCGACCAGAGCCCCACGAGCAGTACTTC	CASSFRPEPHEQYF
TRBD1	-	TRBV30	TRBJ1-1	TGTGCCTGGACCGGCTGGACAGGGTCTAGAGCTTTCTTT	CAWTGWTGSRAFF
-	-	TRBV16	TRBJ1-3	TGTGCCAGCAGCCAGCGGGGTCTCTCTGGAAACACCATATATTTT	CASSQRGLSGNTIYF
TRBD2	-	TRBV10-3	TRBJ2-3	TGTGCCATCAGTGAGAACCTAGCGGGAGGCACAGATACGCAGTATTTT	CAISENLAGGTDTQYF